This TCR beta chain emerged from a study of T cells in Graves' hyperthyroidism and ophthalmopathy. This CDR3 is 15 amino acids long. The V end lost 6 bases, the J end lost 5 bases, and 17 bases lay between the germline ends. In germline, CDR1 is KGHSH, CDR2 LQKENI. Disease duration under 2 months; hyperthyroidism patients were aged 18 to 65. Findings and limits, study-wide: In the analysis, a 13 V-J model separated ophthalmopathy from stable hyperthyroidism. Most clonotypes expanded in thyroid above 0.001 were likewise present in blood.

This clonotype came up a few times. Antigen unknown. It was RNA transcripts that yielded the amplified TCR beta CDR3 regions. A set of HTBI primers served as the primers for a first-round RT-PCR of the TCR CDR3. TCRdb analysed the multiplex PCR reads with MiXCR anew, one entry per CDR3 protein. The sample lists about 690,000 distinct CDR3 sequences; about 18% were seen once. This sequence joins TRBV18 and TRBJ2-1, with D maybe TRBD2 (6 bases). The sequence derives from a man aged 50-59 years with Graves' hyperthyroidism. Sequencing input: blood. The CDR3 region is CASSEPAGSDNEQFF. The DNA of the CDR3 is TGTGCCAGCTCGGAACCAGCGGGTTCGGACAATGAGCAGTTCTTC.